The TCR beta chain under discussion was sequenced for a study of beta chain features in type 1 diabetes. Study-level findings and limits: TCRB CDR3 length was moderately but significantly reduced in all four CD4+ subsets of Type 1 diabetes patients.

V shed 3 bases and J 6 bases; nucleotides not matched to a gene: 8. Per the germline V gene, CDR1 is GTSNPN and CDR2 is SVGIG (reference sequence). CDR3 length equals 15 residues. Expressed TCRB transcripts were sequenced because the isolated RNA had all been reverse transcribed beforehand. Only in-frame clones appear in the TCRdb table, and some are missing; sequencing was by immunoSEQ multiplex PCR. The table lists about 300,000 clones, approximately 15% of them singletons. As for this clone: Antigen specificity is unknown.

J is TRBJ2-1 and V is TRBV30, with 10 bases that match TRBD1. This sequence originates from a young woman with type 1 diabetes. Source material: naive CD4+ T cells from blood. The CDR3: CAWSPGTGASNEQFF. In DNA, the CDR3 is TGTGCCTGGAGCCCGGGGACAGGGGCTAGCAATGAGCAGTTCTTC.